Reported below is one TCR beta chain. V was cut by 3 bases and J by 4 bases, with 22 bases left in between. Germline loops: CDR1 DFQATT, CDR2 SNEGSKA (reference sequence). The length of the CDR3 is 16 residues. The record originates from a study of blood T cell repertoires in COVID-19. Method: immunoSEQ multiplex PCR; TCRdb's copy keeps in-frame clones and lacks some. The repertoire has 150,000 to 200,000 clones, about 82% of them found once; the top ten carry under 9.5%. V gene TRBV20-1 combines with J gene TRBJ2-7; no clear D gene. This TCR was sampled from a woman in her 30s who had recovered from COVID-19. The sequenced sample consisted of PBMCs or T cells enriched from blood (not recorded which). CDR3 protein: CSASSSRQALRYEQYF. CDR3 DNA sequence: TGCAGTGCTAGTTCTTCGCGTCAGGCCCTTAGGTACGAGCAGTACTTC.